This T cell receptor beta chain came from a study of cytomegalovirus exposure and HLA in healthy donors. Measured with immunoSEQ multiplex PCR; TCRdb has only the in-frame clones, and not every one. Of some 170,000 clones listed, about 83% are singletons. CDR3 length: 15 residues. Germline V gives CDR1 SGHDN, CDR2 FVKESK. V was clipped by 3 bases and J by 1 base, with 11 bases between them. Study-wide results and limits: The study put 150 to 200 TCR beta chains on its list as cytomegalovirus-associated. Clusters of TCRs from the first cohort tended to co-occur in the 100 to 150 validation repertoires (as a later analysis found).

As for this clone: Its antigen is currently unknown.

Sequenced: PBMCs. V usage is TRBV14 and J usage is TRBJ2-3; D remains unclear. The receptor comes from a young woman in good health and CMV-seronegative. The CDR3 spells CASSHFGRGTDTQYF. CDR3 nucleotide sequence: TGTGCCAGCAGCCACTTTGGCCGGGGCACAGATACGCAGTATTTT.